This is a list of T cell receptor beta chains from one sample in a study of identical twins. TCRdb re-called the 5' RACE reads with MiXCR, one entry per CDR3 protein. The top ten hold around 0.95% of the sample, which has 690,000 or so distinct CDR3 sequences, over 8.5% seen once. These data were also filed under a second study, of yellow fever vaccine responses in identical twins.

The sample taken for sequencing was PBMCs. These receptors were taken from a woman aged 18-30 years in good health. CDR3s include the opening cysteine and the closing phenylalanine or tryptophan. The D gene is left open where the match is weak. A row's size may be missing; if present it is once, few, many or a size class.

clone_size: few
d_call: TRBD1
j_call: TRBJ2-1
v_call: TRBV7-2
cdr3_nt: TGTGCCAGCAGCTTAGAGGGACAGACATACAATGAGCAGTTCTTC
cdr3_aa: CASSLEGQTYNEQFF

clone_size: NA
d_call: NA
j_call: TRBJ2-7
v_call: TRBV10-3
cdr3_nt: TGTGCCATCAGTTGGGACATTGGCTACGAGCAGTACTTC
cdr3_aa: CAISWDIGYEQYF

clone_size: NA
d_call: NA
j_call: TRBJ2-2
v_call: TRBV7-2
cdr3_nt: TGTGCCAGCACAGAAGCCCCGAACACCGGGGAGCTGTTTTTT
cdr3_aa: CASTEAPNTGELFF

clone_size: NA
d_call: NA
j_call: TRBJ2-3
v_call: TRBV15
cdr3_nt: TGTGCCACCAGCAGAGATGGGGTCCTGTACCCGGATACGCAGTATTTT
cdr3_aa: CATSRDGVLYPDTQYF

clone_size: NA
d_call: NA
j_call: TRBJ1-4
v_call: TRBV20-1
cdr3_nt: TGCAGTGCTAGGAGGGACGGGGATGAAAAACTGTTTTTT
cdr3_aa: CSARRDGDEKLFF

clone_size: NA
d_call: NA
j_call: TRBJ2-4
v_call: TRBV10-1
cdr3_nt: TGCGCCAGCAGTGAGTCGAAACATCCGGGAACTCAGTACTTC
cdr3_aa: CASSESKHPGTQYF

clone_size: NA
d_call: TRBD1
j_call: TRBJ1-6
v_call: TRBV25-1
cdr3_nt: TGTGCCAGCAGTGGAGGACAGGGCCCTAGCTCCTATAATTCACCCCTCCACTTT
cdr3_aa: CASSGGQGPSSYNSPLHF

clone_size: many
d_call: TRBD1
j_call: TRBJ2-7
v_call: TRBV7-6
cdr3_nt: TGTGCCAGCAGCTTAGCGCGGGACAGGGGTTACGAGCAGTACTTC
cdr3_aa: CASSLARDRGYEQYF

clone_size: few
d_call: NA
j_call: TRBJ1-1
v_call: TRBV7-3
cdr3_nt: TGTGCCAGCAGCTTAATAGGGGCCAACACTGAAGCTTTCTTT
cdr3_aa: CASSLIGANTEAFF

clone_size: many
d_call: TRBD2
j_call: TRBJ2-7
v_call: TRBV29-1
cdr3_nt: TGCAGCGTTGAAGAAAGGGCACTAGCGGGACACGAGCAGTACTTC
cdr3_aa: CSVEERALAGHEQYF

clone_size: NA
d_call: NA
j_call: TRBJ2-1
v_call: TRBV24-1
cdr3_nt: TGTGCCACCAGTGATAGCGCCTCGACCCATGCGCAGTTCTTC
cdr3_aa: CATSDSASTHAQFF

clone_size: NA
d_call: TRBD1
j_call: TRBJ1-6
v_call: TRBV20-1
cdr3_nt: TGCAGTGCTAGTGAACAGGGGGTATCACCCCTCCACTTT
cdr3_aa: CSASEQGVSPLHF

clone_size: many
d_call: NA
j_call: TRBJ1-5
v_call: TRBV12-3/TRBV12-4
cdr3_nt: TGTGCCAGCAGCCCCCCCGGGGTGAATCAGCCCCAGCATTTT
cdr3_aa: CASSPPGVNQPQHF

clone_size: few
d_call: TRBD1
j_call: TRBJ2-1
v_call: TRBV7-9
cdr3_nt: TGTGCCAGCAGCTTAGTGGGGACAGGGGATGGAAGCAATGAGCAGTTCTTC
cdr3_aa: CASSLVGTGDGSNEQFF

clone_size: NA
d_call: NA
j_call: TRBJ2-7
v_call: TRBV14
cdr3_nt: TGTGCCAGCAGCCAAGTAGGGGCGAGTTGGGGATTCGGAAACGAGCAGTACTTC
cdr3_aa: CASSQVGASWGFGNEQYF

clone_size: few
d_call: TRBD1
j_call: TRBJ2-3
v_call: TRBV7-8
cdr3_nt: TGTGCCAGCAGTCAGACAGGGCTGAATACGCAGTATTTT
cdr3_aa: CASSQTGLNTQYF

clone_size: few
d_call: NA
j_call: TRBJ2-7
v_call: TRBV27
cdr3_nt: TGTGCCAGCAGACTAAGGGAGACTAGCTCCTACGAGCAGTACTTC
cdr3_aa: CASRLRETSSYEQYF

clone_size: NA
d_call: NA
j_call: TRBJ2-4
v_call: TRBV7-9
cdr3_nt: TGTGCCAGCAGCTTATACGTCGGCAGGGGCAAAAACATTCAGTACTTC
cdr3_aa: CASSLYVGRGKNIQYF

clone_size: NA
d_call: TRBD1
j_call: TRBJ2-3
v_call: TRBV9
cdr3_nt: TGTGCCAGCAGCGTAGAGGGGGCAGGGCCCGCGGATACGCAGTATTTT
cdr3_aa: CASSVEGAGPADTQYF

clone_size: few
d_call: NA
j_call: TRBJ1-6
v_call: TRBV4-1
cdr3_nt: TGCGCCAGCAGCCTCCTCTCGACTCCTCGGACCCTCCACTTT
cdr3_aa: CASSLLSTPRTLHF

clone_size: few
d_call: NA
j_call: TRBJ2-7
v_call: TRBV20-1
cdr3_nt: TGCAGTGCTAGAGGGGCAGGGGAGTACGAGCAGTACTTC
cdr3_aa: CSARGAGEYEQYF

clone_size: few
d_call: NA
j_call: TRBJ2-2
v_call: TRBV7-2
cdr3_nt: TGTGCCAGCAAAATAGAGGGGACTACCGGGGAGCTGTTTTTT
cdr3_aa: CASKIEGTTGELFF

clone_size: many
d_call: NA
j_call: TRBJ2-2
v_call: TRBV6-1
cdr3_nt: TGTGCCAGCGGATCAAGGACAGCCACCGGGGAGCTGTTTTTT
cdr3_aa: CASGSRTATGELFF

clone_size: NA
d_call: TRBD1
j_call: TRBJ2-7
v_call: TRBV27
cdr3_nt: TGTGCCAGCCGCCGGACAGGTCCCCACGAGCAGTACTTC
cdr3_aa: CASRRTGPHEQYF

clone_size: many
d_call: NA
j_call: TRBJ1-1
v_call: TRBV7-2
cdr3_nt: TGTGCCAGCAGCATCCCGGAGGACCTTATAATGAACACTGAAGCTTTCTTT
cdr3_aa: CASSIPEDLIMNTEAFF

clone_size: few
d_call: NA
j_call: TRBJ1-3
v_call: TRBV19
cdr3_nt: TGTGCCAGCACGGGTCTAATCTCTGGAAACACCATATATTTT
cdr3_aa: CASTGLISGNTIYF

clone_size: NA
d_call: NA
j_call: TRBJ1-2
v_call: TRBV24-1
cdr3_nt: TGTGCCACCAGTGATGGGGGTATCTATGGCTACACCTTC
cdr3_aa: CATSDGGIYGYTF

clone_size: few
d_call: NA
j_call: TRBJ2-4
v_call: TRBV5-6
cdr3_nt: TGTGCCAGCAGCACGCGAGGTGTGTTCCTCTCTGAGTACTTC
cdr3_aa: CASSTRGVFLSEYF

clone_size: few
d_call: NA
j_call: TRBJ2-7
v_call: TRBV13
cdr3_nt: TGTGCCAGCAGCTTAGGGCCCAGGGGCTACGAGCAGTACTTC
cdr3_aa: CASSLGPRGYEQYF

clone_size: NA
d_call: TRBD2
j_call: TRBJ2-1
v_call: TRBV20-1
cdr3_nt: TGCAGTGCTAGAGGGTCTAGCGGGGTTCTCTACAATGAGCAGTTCTTC
cdr3_aa: CSARGSSGVLYNEQFF

clone_size: NA
d_call: NA
j_call: TRBJ2-1
v_call: TRBV12-3/TRBV12-4
cdr3_nt: TGTGCCAGCAGTTTAGACTGGCGTAAGCAGTTCTTC
cdr3_aa: CASSLDWRKQFF

clone_size: NA
d_call: TRBD2
j_call: TRBJ2-1
v_call: TRBV7-8
cdr3_nt: TGTGCCAGCAGCTTAGTACGGGGGGGCACCTACAATGAGCAGTTCTTC
cdr3_aa: CASSLVRGGTYNEQFF

clone_size: NA
d_call: NA
j_call: TRBJ2-6
v_call: TRBV11-2
cdr3_nt: TGTGCCAGCAGCGGACCCTTCGGGACAACAAACTCTGGGGCCAACGTCCTGACTTTC
cdr3_aa: CASSGPFGTTNSGANVLTF

clone_size: few
d_call: NA
j_call: TRBJ2-1
v_call: TRBV20-1
cdr3_nt: TGCAGTGCTAGAGAAGGGGGGCTTGAGCAGTTCTTC
cdr3_aa: CSAREGGLEQFF

clone_size: NA
d_call: NA
j_call: TRBJ2-1
v_call: TRBV5-1
cdr3_nt: TGCGCCAGCAGCGGGCAGGGGAGCAATGAGCAGTTCTTC
cdr3_aa: CASSGQGSNEQFF

clone_size: few
d_call: TRBD2
j_call: TRBJ2-1
v_call: TRBV27
cdr3_nt: TGTGCCAGCAGTTTAGAATTAGCGGGGGGGCAGTTCTTC
cdr3_aa: CASSLELAGGQFF

clone_size: few
d_call: NA
j_call: TRBJ2-2
v_call: TRBV25-1
cdr3_nt: TGTGCCAGCACCCCCCAGGGCTACACCGGGGAGCTGTTTTTT
cdr3_aa: CASTPQGYTGELFF

clone_size: NA
d_call: TRBD1
j_call: TRBJ2-1
v_call: TRBV29-1
cdr3_nt: TGCAGCGCCCAGCCCTGGGACAGAAACAATGAGCAGTTCTTC
cdr3_aa: CSAQPWDRNNEQFF

clone_size: few
d_call: TRBD1
j_call: TRBJ2-7
v_call: TRBV25-1
cdr3_nt: TGTGCCAGCACACTGACAGGGTCGGGCGAGCAGTACTTC
cdr3_aa: CASTLTGSGEQYF

clone_size: many
d_call: TRBD1
j_call: TRBJ1-3
v_call: TRBV9
cdr3_nt: TGTGCCAGCAGCGCACTTCAGGGACAGTCATCTGGAAACACCATATATTTT
cdr3_aa: CASSALQGQSSGNTIYF

clone_size: few
d_call: TRBD2
j_call: TRBJ2-3
v_call: TRBV19
cdr3_nt: TGTGCCAGTAGCCCGACTAGCGGGAGGACAGATACGCAGTATTTT
cdr3_aa: CASSPTSGRTDTQYF

clone_size: few
d_call: TRBD1
j_call: TRBJ2-7
v_call: TRBV5-4
cdr3_nt: TGTGCCAGCAGCGAAGGAACCGACAGGGCTGGCTACGAGCAGTACTTC
cdr3_aa: CASSEGTDRAGYEQYF

clone_size: NA
d_call: NA
j_call: TRBJ2-3
v_call: TRBV20-1
cdr3_nt: TGCAGTGCTCTCTCTACTAGCAGGAGCACAGATACGCAGTATTTT
cdr3_aa: CSALSTSRSTDTQYF

clone_size: few
d_call: TRBD2
j_call: TRBJ2-1
v_call: TRBV2
cdr3_nt: TGTGCCAGCAGTGAATGTCGGTTTCATCCCTCACTAGCGGGATTATCTCGTTACAATGAGCAGTTCTTC
cdr3_aa: CASSECRFHPSLAGLSRYNEQFF

clone_size: few
d_call: TRBD2
j_call: TRBJ2-1
v_call: TRBV12-3/TRBV12-4
cdr3_nt: TGTGCCAGCAGCTATCAACAGACTAGCGGGTCCTACAATGAGCAGTTCTTC
cdr3_aa: CASSYQQTSGSYNEQFF

clone_size: many
d_call: NA
j_call: TRBJ2-2
v_call: TRBV12-3/TRBV12-4
cdr3_nt: TGTGCCAGCAGTTTTGGAACGAACACCGGGGAGCTGTTTTTT
cdr3_aa: CASSFGTNTGELFF

clone_size: few
d_call: NA
j_call: TRBJ2-2
v_call: TRBV6-1
cdr3_nt: TGTGCCACGGCCCGGGACTCCTCCCCCGGGGAGCTGTTTTTT
cdr3_aa: CATARDSSPGELFF

clone_size: many
d_call: NA
j_call: TRBJ1-1
v_call: TRBV20-1
cdr3_nt: TGCAGTGCTAGTCAGGGGAACACTGAAGCTTTCTTT
cdr3_aa: CSASQGNTEAFF

clone_size: many
d_call: TRBD1
j_call: TRBJ2-5
v_call: TRBV6-5
cdr3_nt: TGTGCCAGCAGTTCCGACAGGGTGGAGACCCAGTACTTC
cdr3_aa: CASSSDRVETQYF

clone_size: many
d_call: TRBD2
j_call: TRBJ2-1
v_call: TRBV29-1
cdr3_nt: TGCAGCGTTGAAGATCGGGGCGGGAGGGCCGTGAATGAGCAGTTCTTC
cdr3_aa: CSVEDRGGRAVNEQFF

clone_size: NA
d_call: TRBD2
j_call: TRBJ2-2
v_call: TRBV7-8
cdr3_nt: TGTGCCAGCAGCATTAGCGGGGGGGCCCCCACCGGGGAGCTGTTTTTT
cdr3_aa: CASSISGGAPTGELFF

clone_size: few
d_call: NA
j_call: TRBJ2-7
v_call: TRBV5-5
cdr3_nt: TGTGCCAGCAGCTTAACAAATACCTACGAGCAGTACTTC
cdr3_aa: CASSLTNTYEQYF

clone_size: few
d_call: NA
j_call: TRBJ1-1
v_call: TRBV29-1
cdr3_nt: TGCAGCGTCACATTGCGGCGAGCAAGGACTGAAGCTTTCTTT
cdr3_aa: CSVTLRRARTEAFF

clone_size: few
d_call: TRBD2
j_call: TRBJ2-3
v_call: TRBV4-3
cdr3_nt: TGCGCCAGCAGCCCTTCTAGCGGCACCACAGATACGCAGTATTTT
cdr3_aa: CASSPSSGTTDTQYF

clone_size: NA
d_call: TRBD1
j_call: TRBJ1-2
v_call: TRBV27
cdr3_nt: TGTGCCAGCAGTTTATCGTGGACAGGGGGATATGGCTACACCTTC
cdr3_aa: CASSLSWTGGYGYTF

clone_size: NA
d_call: TRBD1
j_call: TRBJ2-7
v_call: TRBV3-1
cdr3_nt: TGTGCCAGCAGCCTGGCCAGGGGGTGGGAGCAGTACTTC
cdr3_aa: CASSLARGWEQYF

clone_size: many
d_call: NA
j_call: TRBJ2-7
v_call: TRBV6-2/TRBV6-3
cdr3_nt: TGTGCCAGCGAAAGGGATGACTCCTACGAGCAGTACTTC
cdr3_aa: CASERDDSYEQYF